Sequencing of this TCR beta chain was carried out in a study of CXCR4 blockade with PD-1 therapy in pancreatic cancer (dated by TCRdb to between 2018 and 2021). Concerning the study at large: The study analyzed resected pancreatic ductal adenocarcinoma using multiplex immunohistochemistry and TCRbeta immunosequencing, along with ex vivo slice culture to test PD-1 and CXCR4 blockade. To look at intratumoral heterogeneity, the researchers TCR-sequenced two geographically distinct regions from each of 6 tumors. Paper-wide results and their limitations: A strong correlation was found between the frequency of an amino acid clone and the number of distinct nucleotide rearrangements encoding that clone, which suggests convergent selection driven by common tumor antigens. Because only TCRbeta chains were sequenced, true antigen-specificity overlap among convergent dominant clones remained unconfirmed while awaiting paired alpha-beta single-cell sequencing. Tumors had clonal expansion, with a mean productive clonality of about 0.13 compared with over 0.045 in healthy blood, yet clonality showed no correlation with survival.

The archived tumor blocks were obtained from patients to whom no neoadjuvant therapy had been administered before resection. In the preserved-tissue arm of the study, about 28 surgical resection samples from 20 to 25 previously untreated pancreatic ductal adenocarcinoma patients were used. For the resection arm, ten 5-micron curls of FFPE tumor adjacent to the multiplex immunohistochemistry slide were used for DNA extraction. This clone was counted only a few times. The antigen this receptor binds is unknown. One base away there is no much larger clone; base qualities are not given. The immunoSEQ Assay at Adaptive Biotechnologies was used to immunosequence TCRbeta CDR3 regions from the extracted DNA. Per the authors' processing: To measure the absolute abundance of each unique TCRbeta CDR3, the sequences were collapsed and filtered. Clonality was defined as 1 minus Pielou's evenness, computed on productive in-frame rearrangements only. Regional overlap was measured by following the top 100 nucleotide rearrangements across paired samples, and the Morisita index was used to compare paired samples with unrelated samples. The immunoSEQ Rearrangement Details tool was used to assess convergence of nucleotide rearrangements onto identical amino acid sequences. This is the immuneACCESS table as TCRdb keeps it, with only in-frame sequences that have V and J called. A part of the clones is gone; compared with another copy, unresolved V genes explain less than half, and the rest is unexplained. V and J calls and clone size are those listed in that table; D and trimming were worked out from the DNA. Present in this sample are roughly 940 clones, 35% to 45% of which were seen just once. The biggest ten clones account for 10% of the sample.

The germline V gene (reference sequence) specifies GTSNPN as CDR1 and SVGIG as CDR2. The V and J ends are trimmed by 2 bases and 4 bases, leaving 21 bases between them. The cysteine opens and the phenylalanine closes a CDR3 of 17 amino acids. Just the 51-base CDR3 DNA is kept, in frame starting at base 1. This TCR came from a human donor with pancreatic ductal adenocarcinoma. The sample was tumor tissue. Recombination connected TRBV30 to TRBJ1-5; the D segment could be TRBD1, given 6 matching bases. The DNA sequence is TGTGCCTGGAGTCCCGGGGGGGGACATTACCGGAATCAGCCCCAGCATTTT. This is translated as CAWSPGGGHYRNQPQHF.